The clone carrying this T cell receptor (beta chain) was found many times. Constant-segment primers were used for 5'RACE, and the resulting TCR alpha and TCR beta cDNA libraries carried sample barcodes and UMIs. A single record per CDR3 protein comes from TCRdb applying MiXCR to the 5' RACE reads. The profile covers some 300,000 distinct CDR3 sequences, with 20% to 25% appearing a single time and roughly a fifth taken by the ten largest. This specimen belongs to a study of T-cell memory formation after mild COVID-19. Sequencing was done on a sample of PBMCs or a T cell subset sorted from them (not recorded which). The clonotype was recovered from a man between 18 and 29 years old who had mild COVID-19 (a few samples of this study predate the infection). Cell type and time point are not known.

CDR3 nucleotide sequence: TGCGCCAGCAGCCACCTTAGCACAGATACGCAGTATTTT. It is translated as CASSHLSTDTQYF. The genes are TRBV4-3 and TRBJ2-3; D unresolved. V lost 3 bases and J 0 bases, leaving 4 bases between the germline ends. CDR3 length: 13 amino acids. The germline gives CDR1 LGHNA, CDR2 YSLEER.